These 30 T cell receptor beta chains originate from one sample sequenced in a study of TIL therapy for anti-PD-1-resistant metastatic lung cancer. The immunoSEQ assay was v3. Profiled with immunoSEQ multiplex PCR; TCRdb holds only in-frame clones, not every one. This table has roughly 58,000 clones, approximately 80% appearing once. The time point was: pre-treatment sample, taken before nivolumab and TIL therapy. The specimen comprised blood, sampled at baseline. The receptors were gathered from a person aged 30 to 80 with non-small cell lung cancer.

The chain joins TRBV7-2 to TRBJ1-6; TRBD1 matches 7 bases. Germline V gene lookup returns CDR1 SGHTA and CDR2 FQGNSA. Trimming removed 4 bases from V and 2 bases from J; junction bases left unmatched: 11. CDR3 length: 18 residues. The CDR3 sequence: CASSSRQGWGTYNSPLHF. The CDR3 nucleotides are TGTGCCAGCAGCTCAAGACAGGGTTGGGGAACCTATAATTCACCCCTCCACTTT.

This sequence joins TRBV7-8 and TRBJ2-3, with 14 positions matching TRBD2. With V trimmed by 6 bases and J by 3 bases, 8 bases remained unmatched. This CDR3 comprises 17 residues. Germline values: CDR1 SGHVS, CDR2 FQNEAQ. The DNA for the CDR3 is TGTGCCAGCAGTCCCGGACTAGCGGGGGGTTTAACAGATACGCAGTATTTT. It yields the protein CASSPGLAGGLTDTQYF.

The chain links TRBV5-1 to TRBJ2-1, with 12 nucleotides matching TRBD1. This CDR3 contains 14 residues. The V and J ends lost 5 bases and 7 bases, in that order; junction bases with no gene match: 4. Looked up from germline, CDR1 is SGHRS and CDR2 is YFSETQ. CDR3 nucleotide sequence: TGCGCCAGCAGAGGGGACAGGGGGCAGAATGAGCAGTTCTTC. The encoded protein is CASRGDRGQNEQFF.

This clone was seen once. The rearrangement joins TRBV30 to TRBJ1-2; no definite D call. The V end was cut by 0 bases, the J end by 5 bases, with 13 bases between. This CDR3 comprises 14 residues. The germline V gene has CDR1 GTSNPN and CDR2 SVGIG (reference sequence). Here the CDR3 reads CAWSVPELGYGYTF. CDR3 coding DNA: TGTGCCTGGAGTGTCCCCGAACTAGGGTATGGCTACACCTTC.

The V call is TRBV6-5, the J call TRBJ2-2; D may correspond to TRBD1 or TRBD2 (6 bases each). Germline V CDR1 and CDR2: MNHEY, SVGAGI. This CDR3 region has 15 residues. V lost 7 bases and J 1 base, leaving 13 bases between the germline ends. The CDR3 here is CASKSGGQNTGELFF. DNA of the CDR3: TGTGCCAGCAAGTCCGGGGGCCAGAACACCGGGGAGCTGTTTTTT.

This rearrangement joins TRBV7-2 to TRBJ2-1; TRBD2 agrees at 7 bases. Germline V CDR1 and CDR2: SGHTA, FQGNSA. V lost 4 bases to trimming and J lost 4 bases; unmatched junction nucleotides: 10. The CDR3 is made up of 16 amino acids. The CDR3 loop is CASSYSLAVRYNEQFF. The CDR3 bases are TGTGCCAGCAGCTATTCCCTAGCGGTGAGATACAATGAGCAGTTCTTC.

The chain joins TRBV7-2 to TRBJ2-4; D is possibly TRBD2 (5 bases). V lost 5 bases, J lost 9 bases, and 17 bases lay in between. Germline CDR1 reads SGHTA; CDR2 reads FQGNSA. CDR3 length equals 14 residues. CDR3 nucleotide sequence: TGTGCCAGCAGCCCTCGGGGTTCTCAAGGCATTCAGTACTTC. Translation: CASSPRGSQGIQYF.

The CDR3 DNA sequence: TGCAGCGACCTAAGGGGGACCTGCAATGAAAAACTGTTTTTT. It specifies CSDLRGTCNEKLFF. V is TRBV29-1 and J is TRBJ1-4; weak D call: TRBD1 (6 bases). CDR3 length: 14 residues. Germline loops: CDR1 SQVTM, CDR2 ANQGSEA. Deletions cut 7 bases from V and 5 bases from J, with 17 bases between.

The chain recombines TRBV4-2 with TRBJ2-5; 7 bases are a match to TRBD2. Germline V gives CDR1 LGHNA, CDR2 YNFKEQ. The length of the CDR3 is 16 residues. Trimming removed 1 base from V and 0 bases from J; junction bases left unmatched: 5. The CDR3 protein is CASSQGYSGYQETQYF. CDR3 DNA sequence: TGTGCCAGCAGCCAAGGGTATAGCGGGTACCAAGAGACCCAGTACTTC.

CDR3 in amino acids: CASSPAPGREDTQYF. The DNA of the CDR3 is TGCGCCAGCAGCCCCGCCCCCGGGAGAGAAGATACGCAGTATTTT. V and J are TRBV5-1 and TRBJ2-3; tentative D call: TRBD2 (6 bases). The CDR3 extends over 15 amino acids. V lost 4 bases to trimming and J lost 5 bases, with 17 bases between them. The V gene's germline CDR1 is SGHRS and CDR2 YFSETQ. The full variable domain, with the rest looked up from reference TRBV5-1 and TRBJ2-3, is KAGVTQTPRYLIKTRGQQVTLSCSPISGHRSVSWYQQTPGQGLQFLFEYFSETQRNKGNFPGRFSGRQFSNSRSEMNVSTLELGDSALYLCASSPAPGREDTQYFGPGTRLTVL.

The chain couples TRBV9 to TRBJ2-1, with D uncertain. Deletions cut 1 base from V and 4 bases from J, with 9 bases between. Germline V lookup: CDR1 SGDLS, CDR2 YYNGEE. This CDR3 is 14 amino acids long. Here the CDR3 reads CASSVFADYNEQFF. CDR3 sequence (DNA): TGTGCCAGCAGCGTATTTGCAGATTACAATGAGCAGTTCTTC.

J is TRBJ1-1 and V is TRBV29-1; 7 bases are shared with TRBD1. Trimming took 0 bases from V and 7 from J; bases not matched to a gene: 8. The CDR3 loop spans 14 amino acids. Germline CDR1 SQVTM, CDR2 ANQGSEA. For the CDR3, the DNA is TGCAGCGTTGAAGAAAGTTACAGGGGCGATGAAGCTTTCTTT. Translating gives CSVEESYRGDEAFF.

The chain is built from TRBV5-1 and TRBJ2-2, with D unresolved. The CDR3 is 12 amino acids. CDR1 and CDR2 from the germline V gene are SGHRS and YFSETQ. V lost 1 base and J 5 bases, leaving 3 bases between the germline ends. The CDR3 sequence: CASSLTTGELFF. The CDR3 nucleotides are TGCGCCAGCAGCTTGACTACCGGGGAGCTGTTTTTT. The variable domain in full, completed from reference TRBV5-1 and TRBJ2-2, reads KAGVTQTPRYLIKTRGQQVTLSCSPISGHRSVSWYQQTPGQGLQFLFEYFSETQRNKGNFPGRFSGRQFSNSRSEMNVSTLELGDSALYLCASSLTTGELFFGEGSRLTVL.

V is TRBV30 and J is TRBJ1-6; 8 nucleotides line up with TRBD1. Germline assignment: CDR1 GTSNPN and CDR2 SVGIG (reference sequence). The CDR3 runs to 13 residues. The J segment lost 11 bases and the V segment lost 5 bases, leaving 8 bases of the junction unmatched. The DNA for the CDR3 is TGTGCCTGGGCAGGACAGGGAAGCACACCCCTCCACTTT. This codes for CAWAGQGSTPLHF.

Only a few counts were recorded for this clone. The chain recombines TRBV7-9 with TRBJ2-6; no clear D gene. Trimming took off 3 bases at V and 0 bases at J, with 3 bases between the two ends. The length of the CDR3 is 14 residues. The germline gives CDR1 SEHNR, CDR2 FQNEAQ (reference sequence). In nucleotides, the CDR3 is TGTGCCAGCAGCTTCACCTCTGGGGCCAACGTCCTGACTTTC. Translation: CASSFTSGANVLTF.

V usage is TRBV15 and J usage is TRBJ1-5; D is uncertain. V was cut by 0 bases and J by 9 bases, with 6 bases left in between. The CDR3 is made up of 12 amino acids. The germline CDR1 and CDR2 sequences are LNHNV and YYDKDF (reference sequence). This chain's CDR3 is CATSRDLWPQHF. The CDR3 bases are TGTGCCACCAGCAGAGATCTCTGGCCCCAGCATTTT.

The gene calls are TRBV6-2 or TRBV6-3 and TRBJ2-3, with 9 bases matching TRBD1. V was pared by 5 bases and J by 5 bases, with 5 bases of the junction left unmatched. This CDR3 has 14 residues. Germline V gives CDR1 MNHEY, CDR2 SVGEGT. The CDR3: CASSTGGLVDTQYF. CDR3 bases: TGTGCCAGCAGTACAGGGGGCCTGGTAGATACGCAGTATTTT.

The chain uses TRBV30 and TRBJ2-7; a weak D match, TRBD2 (6 bases). There are 13 residues in the CDR3. Germline CDR1 is GTSNPN and CDR2 is SVGIG (reference sequence). Trimming shortened V by 4 bases and J by 2 bases, and 12 bases separated the two germline ends. CDR3 sequence reads: CAWIRLVPYEQYF. The DNA of the CDR3 is TGTGCCTGGATAAGACTAGTCCCCTACGAGCAGTACTTC. Full variable domain (missing parts from reference TRBV30 and TRBJ2-7): SQTIHQWPATLVQPVGSPLSLECTVEGTSNPNLYWYRQAAGRGLQLLFYSVGIGQISSEVPQNLSASRPQDRQFILSSKKLLLSDSGFYLCAWIRLVPYEQYFGPGTRLTVT.

The chain recombines TRBV6-6 with TRBJ2-3; D is perhaps TRBD1 or TRBD2 (5 bases each). Trimming took off 0 bases at V and 3 bases at J, with 13 bases between the two ends. Germline V gene sequence: CDR1 MNHNY, CDR2 SVGAGI (reference sequence). The CDR3 covers 16 residues. CDR3: CASSYSEGRGTDTQYF. Here the CDR3 DNA reads TGTGCCAGCAGTTACTCCGAGGGGCGCGGAACAGATACGCAGTATTTT.

The chain carries TRBV28 and TRBJ1-4; D remains unclear. Trimming shortened V by 8 bases and J by 4 bases, and 17 bases separated the two germline ends. Germline V gives CDR1 MDHEN, CDR2 SYDVKM. CDR3 length: 15 amino acids. The CDR3 coding sequence is TGTGCCAGCTGTTCCTTCGTAGGAGTTAATGAAAAACTGTTTTTT. Its protein is CASCSFVGVNEKLFF. Drawing the rest from reference TRBV28 and TRBJ1-4, the complete variable domain is DVKVTQSSRYLVKRTGEKVFLECVQDMDHENMFWYRQDPGLGLRLIYFSYDVKMKEKGDIPEGYSVSREKKERFSLILESASTNQTSMYLCASCSFVGVNEKLFFGSGTQLSVL.

The chain combines TRBV27 with TRBJ2-1, with 8 nucleotides matching TRBD2. Germline CDR1 reads MNHEY; CDR2 reads SMNVEV (reference sequence). The J segment lost 5 bases and the V segment lost 2 bases, leaving 14 bases of the junction unmatched. The CDR3 totals 18 residues. This CDR3 is CASSLRPGGSGSHNEQFF. The DNA for the CDR3 is TGTGCCAGCAGTTTAAGGCCGGGAGGGAGCGGGAGCCACAATGAGCAGTTCTTC.

The chain joins TRBV4-3 to TRBJ2-2; D not certain. Germline CDR1 reads LGHNA; CDR2 reads YSLEER. V was pared by 0 bases and J by 0 bases, with 8 bases between. CDR3 length equals 16 residues. The CDR3 region has the DNA TGCGCCAGCAGCCAAGATTCGGCAGCGAACACCGGGGAGCTGTTTTTT. Amino acids: CASSQDSAANTGELFF.

The chain has TRBV7-9 and TRBJ1-5; D unresolved. Germline loops: CDR1 SEHNR, CDR2 FQNEAQ (reference sequence). The CDR3 totals 14 residues. V was clipped by 4 bases and J by 7 bases, with 14 bases between them. CDR3 nucleotide sequence: TGTGCCAGCAGCTCCCTGGGATCAGGCCAGCCCCAGCATTTT. Its translation: CASSSLGSGQPQHF.

This rearrangement joins TRBV6-2 or TRBV6-3 to TRBJ1-3; TRBD1 is a possible D gene (5 bases). The CDR3 consists of 17 residues. Trimming took off 5 bases at V and 3 bases at J, with 20 bases between the two ends. The germline V gene has CDR1 MNHEY and CDR2 SVGEGT. The CDR3 is CASSHNYATAGGNTIYF. Here the CDR3 DNA reads TGTGCCAGCAGTCACAATTACGCGACAGCCGGTGGAAACACCATATATTTT.

V usage is TRBV5-1 and J usage is TRBJ2-5; D unresolved. The germline V gene encodes CDR1 SGHRS and CDR2 YFSETQ. V lost 5 bases, J lost 5 bases, and 10 bases lay in between. CDR3 length: 12 amino acids. The CDR3 DNA reads TGCGCCAGCAGAGAAGGTTTCGAGACCCAGTACTTC. As protein: CASREGFETQYF.

The CDR3: CASSPLRPGTSTYEQYF. The CDR3 DNA follows: TGTGCCAGCTCACCACTCCGACCCGGGACTAGCACCTACGAGCAGTACTTC. The rearrangement links TRBV18 to TRBJ2-7; 9 nucleotides match TRBD2. Trimming cost V 1 base and J 2 bases; bases outside gene matches: 9. Germline CDR1 is KGHSH and CDR2 is LQKENI. This CDR3 has 17 amino acids.

The genes are TRBV6-2 or TRBV6-3 and TRBJ2-1; TRBD2 matches at 11 bases. Germline CDR1 is MNHEY and CDR2 is SVGEGT. V gave up 3 bases and J gave up 9 bases; unmatched junction bases: 7. The CDR3 consists of 15 residues. Here the CDR3 reads CASSYTSGSFSEQFF. The CDR3 DNA sequence: TGTGCCAGCAGTTATACTAGCGGGAGTTTTAGTGAGCAGTTCTTC.

As to this clone: Other DNA variants within this sample encode the same CDR3. The chain couples TRBV7-9 to TRBJ2-1; D might be TRBD1 (5 bases). The length of the CDR3 is 15 residues. Trimming pared 3 bases from V and 5 bases from J, leaving 14 bases between. Germline V CDR1 and CDR2: SEHNR, FQNEAQ (reference sequence). The CDR3 DNA reads as TGTGCCAGCAGCTTCCAAAATAGACAGCACAATGAGCAGTTCTTC. Residues: CASSFQNRQHNEQFF.

J is TRBJ2-5 and V is TRBV6-2 or TRBV6-3; 13 bases map to TRBD2. The germline V gene encodes CDR1 MNHEY and CDR2 SVGEGT. After removal of 6 bases from V and 8 bases from J, the junction contained 3 bases not matched to a gene. This CDR3 comprises 13 residues. The CDR3 DNA reads as TGTGCCAGCAGCGGGACTAGCGGGACTACCCAGTACTTC. This translates into CASSGTSGTTQYF.

The chain recombines TRBV7-9 with TRBJ1-4; D not resolved. The V gene lost 3 bases and the J gene lost 6 bases, with 11 bases spanning the gap. The CDR3 has 14 amino acids. CDR1 and CDR2 from the germline V gene are SEHNR and FQNEAQ (reference sequence). The CDR3 is CASSLNRGDEKLFF. The CDR3, as DNA: TGTGCCAGCAGCTTGAACAGAGGAGATGAAAAACTGTTTTTT.